This T cell receptor (beta chain) was documented in a study of cytomegalovirus exposure and HLA in healthy donors. About the research overall: A prior study identified 110 million or so unique TCR beta sequences from roughly 180 million T cells.

60 Vbeta and 13 Jbeta primers were used in PCR. TCRdb keeps only in-frame clones here, not all; method: immunoSEQ multiplex PCR. The sample has some 130,000 clones, about 80% seen once; the top ten hold approximately 2%. J lost 5 bases, V lost 6 bases, and 9 bases had no gene match. The germline CDR1 and CDR2 sequences are LNHDA and SQIVND (reference sequence). There are 15 residues in the CDR3. The chain is built from TRBV19 and TRBJ1-5; TRBD1 agrees at 8 bases. The source of this sequence is a man aged 25 to 40 in good health and CMV-seronegative. Sample: PBMCs. DNA of the CDR3: TGTGCCAGTAGGTTAGACAGGGGATTTTATCAGCCCCAGCATTTT. Residues: CASRLDRGFYQPQHF.